One T cell receptor beta chain is described in this entry. Its antigen is unidentified. The same CDR3 is also encoded by other DNA sequences in this sample. These data come from a study of shared clonotypes between healthy human individuals. Study results and limitations: Four donors held approximately 5% of naive CD4 clonotypes in common.

Positively selected for CCR7, the CD45RO-negative cells used as naive CD8 cells excluded terminally differentiated effector memory CD45RA+ cells. The assay was immunoSEQ multiplex PCR, and TCRdb's table has in-frame clones only and misses some. The sample carries 1.5 million to 2.5 million clones, about 95% recorded once. V shed 5 bases and J shed 2 bases, with 6 bases lying between them. This CDR3 comprises 13 residues. Germline loops: CDR1 SEHNR, CDR2 FQNEAQ (reference sequence). This clonotype originated in a man in his late teens or twenties in good health. Sequenced sample: naive CD8+ T cells sorted from blood. The V call is TRBV7-9, the J call TRBJ2-2; no definite D call. The CDR3: CASSLSNTGELFF. DNA for the CDR3: TGTGCCAGCAGCCTATCCAACACCGGGGAGCTGTTTTTT.